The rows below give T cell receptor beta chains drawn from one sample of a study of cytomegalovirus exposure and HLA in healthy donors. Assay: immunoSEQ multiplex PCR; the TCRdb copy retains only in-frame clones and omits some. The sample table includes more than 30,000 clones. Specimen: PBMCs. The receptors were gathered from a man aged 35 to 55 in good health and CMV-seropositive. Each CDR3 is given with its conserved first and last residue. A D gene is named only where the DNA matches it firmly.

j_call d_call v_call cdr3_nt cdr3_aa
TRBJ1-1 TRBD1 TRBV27 TGTGCCAGCAGTCGATGGACAGGGAACACTGAAGCTTTCTTT CASSRWTGNTEAFF
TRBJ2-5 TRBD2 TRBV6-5 TGTGCCAGCAGTTACGCGGGAGGTAGAGAGACCCAGTACTTC CASSYAGGRETQYF
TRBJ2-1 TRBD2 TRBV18 TGTGCCGCCTCCGCGGGACTAGCGGATAACACGTTCTTC CAASAGLADNTFF
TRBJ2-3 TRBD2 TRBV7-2 TGTGCCAGCAGCATGGGACTAGCGGGAGTGGATACGCAGTATTTT CASSMGLAGVDTQYF
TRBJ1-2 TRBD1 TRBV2 TGTGCCAGCAGTCGGGACAGGGGGGCTAACTATGGCTACACCTTC CASSRDRGANYGYTF
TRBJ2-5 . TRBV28 TGTGCCAGCAGTTTCGGGGCCTACCAGGGGGAGACCCAGTACTTC CASSFGAYQGETQYF
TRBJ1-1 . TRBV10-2 TGCGCCAGCAGAGGGGTACGCACTGAAGCTTTCTTT CASRGVRTEAFF
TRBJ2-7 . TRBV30 TGTGCCTGGACCTTGGGCTACTCCTACGAGCAGTACTTC CAWTLGYSYEQYF
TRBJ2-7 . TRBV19 TGTGCCAGTAGTACGTCCGTGGACTACGAGCAGTACTTC CASSTSVDYEQYF
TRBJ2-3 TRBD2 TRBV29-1 TGCAGCGCCAGAGGACTAGCGAGAGTGGCTACGCAGTATTTT CSARGLARVATQYF
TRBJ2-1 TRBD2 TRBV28 TGTGCCAGCAGTCTTAGCGGGAGGGCCAAGGATGAGCAGTTCTTC CASSLSGRAKDEQFF
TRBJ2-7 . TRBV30 TGTGCCTGGAGTGTGGAGAGCGGCAGGACCTACGAGCAGTACTTC CAWSVESGRTYEQYF
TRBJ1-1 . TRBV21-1 TGTGCCAGCAGCACCGGACAGACTGAAGCTTTCTTT CASSTGQTEAFF
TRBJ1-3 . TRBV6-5 TGTGCCAGCAGTAGCTCGGGGTTTGGAAACACCATATATTTT CASSSSGFGNTIYF
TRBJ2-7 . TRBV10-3 TGTGCCATCAAGCCGGCGGACTCCTACGAGCAGTACTTC CAIKPADSYEQYF
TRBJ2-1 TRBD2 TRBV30 TGTGCCTGGAGCCCCGGGCCTAGCGGGGCCAATGAGCAGTTCTTC CAWSPGPSGANEQFF
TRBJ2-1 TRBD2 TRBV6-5 TGTGCCAGCAGTAAGGGACTAGCGTCCCATGAGCAGTTCTTC CASSKGLASHEQFF
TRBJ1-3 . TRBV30 TGTGCCTGGGGGACTGCTCCTGGAAACACCATATATTTT CAWGTAPGNTIYF
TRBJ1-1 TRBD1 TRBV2 TGTGCCAGCATGACAGGGGGGAGGGTGTACACTGAAGCTTTCTTT CASMTGGRVYTEAFF
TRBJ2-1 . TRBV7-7 TGTGCTAGCAGCCGAGGGGGGGCTCCCAATGAGCAGTTCTTC CASSRGGAPNEQFF
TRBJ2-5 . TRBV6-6 TGTGCCAGCAGTTACGACAGAAGAGAGACCCAGTACTTC CASSYDRRETQYF
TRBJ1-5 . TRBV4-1 TGCGCCAGCAGCCAAGTTTGGGATTTTCTGAGGGACACCCGAGGGAGCAATCAGCCCCAGCATTTT CASSQVWDFLRDTRGSNQPQHF
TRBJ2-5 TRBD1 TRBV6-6 TGTGCCAGCCGGGACAGAAGGATCCAAGAGACCCAGTACTTC CASRDRRIQETQYF
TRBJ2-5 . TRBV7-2 TGTGCCAGCAGCCCCGGGGGTAGGGGACTGGAGACCCAGTACTTC CASSPGGRGLETQYF
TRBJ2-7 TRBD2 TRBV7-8 TGTGCCAGCAGCTTACGACTAGCGGGAGGGCGTAGCATCTTC CASSLRLAGGRSIF
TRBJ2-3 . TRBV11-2 TGTGCCAGCATGTCGGTCAGGGACACAGATACGCAGTATTTT CASMSVRDTDTQYF
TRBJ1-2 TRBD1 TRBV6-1 TGTGCCAGCAGTGGTACCGACAGGGGAGATGGCTACACCTTC CASSGTDRGDGYTF
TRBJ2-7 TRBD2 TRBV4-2 TGTGCCAGCAGCCAAGATCTAACTAGCGGGCCCGGGAGAGAGCAGTACTTC CASSQDLTSGPGREQYF
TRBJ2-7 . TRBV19 TGTGCCAGTTCCAAACAGGGAGACCCGGGGGAGCAGTACTTC CASSKQGDPGEQYF
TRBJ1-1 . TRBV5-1 TGCGCCAGCAGCATTTCACAGGCCGGTAGGGAAGCTTTCTTT CASSISQAGREAFF
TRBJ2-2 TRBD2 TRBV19 TGTGCCAGTAGGACTTTAGCGGGAGCAAGCACCGGGGAGCTGTTTTTT CASRTLAGASTGELFF
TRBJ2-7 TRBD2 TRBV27 TGTGCCAGCAGGGGGACTAGCGGGACCTACGAGCAGTACTTC CASRGTSGTYEQYF
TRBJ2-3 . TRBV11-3 TGTGCCAGCAGCTTAGATTCGAGGGATACGCAGTATTTT CASSLDSRDTQYF
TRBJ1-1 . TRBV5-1 TGCGCCAGCAGCTTCTCGGGGGTGGGCACTGAAGCTTTCTTT CASSFSGVGTEAFF
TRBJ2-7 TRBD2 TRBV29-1 TGCAGCGTACAAACTAGCGATTACGAGCAGTACTTC CSVQTSDYEQYF
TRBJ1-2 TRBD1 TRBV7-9 TGTGCCAGCAGCCCGCGGGACAGGGAGGACTATGGCTACACCTTC CASSPRDREDYGYTF
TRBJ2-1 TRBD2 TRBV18 TGTGCCAGCTCCCCTGCCGGGACTAGCGGCCAGAATGAGCAGTTCTTC CASSPAGTSGQNEQFF
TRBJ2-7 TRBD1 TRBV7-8 TGTGCCAGCAGCCCCGGGACAGGGCCTGCCTACGAGCAGTACTTC CASSPGTGPAYEQYF
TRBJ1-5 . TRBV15 TGTGCCACCAGCGGTGATAGTGGTCCCTACAATCAGCCCCAGCATTTT CATSGDSGPYNQPQHF
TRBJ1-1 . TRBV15 TGTGCCACCAGCGACACAGGATTGAACACTGAAGCTTTCTTT CATSDTGLNTEAFF
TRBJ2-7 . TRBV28 TGTGCCAGCTGGTCCGGGGGAGCCTACGAGCAGTACTTC CASWSGGAYEQYF
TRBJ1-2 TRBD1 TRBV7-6 TGTGCCAGCAGCGCCTACAGGGGGGCATTGGATGGCTACACCTTC CASSAYRGALDGYTF